The TCR beta chain under discussion was sequenced for a study of blood T cell repertoires in COVID-19. This clone has more than one count but fewer than ten. The CDR3 spans 15 residues. Germline CDR1 MNHNY, CDR2 SVGAGI (reference sequence). Trimming at V came to 0 bases and at J to 6 bases, leaving 8 bases not matched to a gene. Data came from immunoSEQ multiplex PCR; TCRdb stores just in-frame clones and leaves some out. The repertoire holds over 140,000 clones, with 80% to 85% as singletons. The sequencing input was peripheral blood. The TCR comes from a woman in her sixties with acute or convalescent COVID-19. The V gene is TRBV6-6, the J gene TRBJ2-7; 7 bases align to TRBD1. The CDR3 is CASSYSEETGSEQYF. The CDR3 DNA reads TGTGCCAGCAGTTACTCTGAAGAGACAGGGTCCGAGCAGTACTTC.